What follows is one TCR beta chain and its context. Terminally differentiated effector memory CD45RA+ cells were left out of the naive CD8 fraction, which was CD45RO-negative and positively selected for CCR7. This record belongs to a study of shared clonotypes between healthy human individuals. Only in-frame clones appear in the TCRdb table, and some are missing; sequencing was by immunoSEQ multiplex PCR. The data show around 1.9 million clones, approximately 94% seen once. In germline, CDR1 is PRHDT, CDR2 FYEKMQ (reference sequence). Deletions cut 5 bases from V and 13 bases from J, with 12 bases between. CDR3 length: 11 residues.

The clonotype originates from a man younger than 30 in good health. Some clones in this sample may be carry-over from other donors' samples. The material sequenced was naive CD8+ T cells from PBMCs. The V call is TRBV13, the J call TRBJ2-1, with D perhaps TRBD2 (5 bases). CDR3: CASSPGLRQFF. In nucleotides, the CDR3 is TGTGCCAGCAGCCCAGGACTTCGTCAGTTCTTC.